This entry features one TCR beta chain sequence. Per germline, CDR1 SGHKS and CDR2 YYEKEE (reference sequence). The V end was cut by 4 bases, the J end by 6 bases, with 16 bases between. The CDR3 is 15 residues long. TCRdb passed the reads through MiXCR, listing each CDR3 protein once. This table has some 89,000 distinct CDR3 sequences, 25% to 40% appearing once. These data come from a study of type 1 regulatory T cells. In the study overall: T-allo10 is an in vitro-generated, Tr1-enriched CD4 T cell product specific for alloantigen.

The V call is TRBV5-5, the J call TRBJ1-4, with D possibly TRBD1 on 5 matching bases. The TCR was taken from a human donor in good health. The sequencing sample was made of CD4+ T cells, either the whole sample or a sorted fraction (not recorded which). CDR3 protein: CASSTAVRVDEKLFF. The CDR3 region has the DNA TGTGCCAGCAGCACCGCTGTCAGGGTGGATGAAAAACTGTTTTTT.